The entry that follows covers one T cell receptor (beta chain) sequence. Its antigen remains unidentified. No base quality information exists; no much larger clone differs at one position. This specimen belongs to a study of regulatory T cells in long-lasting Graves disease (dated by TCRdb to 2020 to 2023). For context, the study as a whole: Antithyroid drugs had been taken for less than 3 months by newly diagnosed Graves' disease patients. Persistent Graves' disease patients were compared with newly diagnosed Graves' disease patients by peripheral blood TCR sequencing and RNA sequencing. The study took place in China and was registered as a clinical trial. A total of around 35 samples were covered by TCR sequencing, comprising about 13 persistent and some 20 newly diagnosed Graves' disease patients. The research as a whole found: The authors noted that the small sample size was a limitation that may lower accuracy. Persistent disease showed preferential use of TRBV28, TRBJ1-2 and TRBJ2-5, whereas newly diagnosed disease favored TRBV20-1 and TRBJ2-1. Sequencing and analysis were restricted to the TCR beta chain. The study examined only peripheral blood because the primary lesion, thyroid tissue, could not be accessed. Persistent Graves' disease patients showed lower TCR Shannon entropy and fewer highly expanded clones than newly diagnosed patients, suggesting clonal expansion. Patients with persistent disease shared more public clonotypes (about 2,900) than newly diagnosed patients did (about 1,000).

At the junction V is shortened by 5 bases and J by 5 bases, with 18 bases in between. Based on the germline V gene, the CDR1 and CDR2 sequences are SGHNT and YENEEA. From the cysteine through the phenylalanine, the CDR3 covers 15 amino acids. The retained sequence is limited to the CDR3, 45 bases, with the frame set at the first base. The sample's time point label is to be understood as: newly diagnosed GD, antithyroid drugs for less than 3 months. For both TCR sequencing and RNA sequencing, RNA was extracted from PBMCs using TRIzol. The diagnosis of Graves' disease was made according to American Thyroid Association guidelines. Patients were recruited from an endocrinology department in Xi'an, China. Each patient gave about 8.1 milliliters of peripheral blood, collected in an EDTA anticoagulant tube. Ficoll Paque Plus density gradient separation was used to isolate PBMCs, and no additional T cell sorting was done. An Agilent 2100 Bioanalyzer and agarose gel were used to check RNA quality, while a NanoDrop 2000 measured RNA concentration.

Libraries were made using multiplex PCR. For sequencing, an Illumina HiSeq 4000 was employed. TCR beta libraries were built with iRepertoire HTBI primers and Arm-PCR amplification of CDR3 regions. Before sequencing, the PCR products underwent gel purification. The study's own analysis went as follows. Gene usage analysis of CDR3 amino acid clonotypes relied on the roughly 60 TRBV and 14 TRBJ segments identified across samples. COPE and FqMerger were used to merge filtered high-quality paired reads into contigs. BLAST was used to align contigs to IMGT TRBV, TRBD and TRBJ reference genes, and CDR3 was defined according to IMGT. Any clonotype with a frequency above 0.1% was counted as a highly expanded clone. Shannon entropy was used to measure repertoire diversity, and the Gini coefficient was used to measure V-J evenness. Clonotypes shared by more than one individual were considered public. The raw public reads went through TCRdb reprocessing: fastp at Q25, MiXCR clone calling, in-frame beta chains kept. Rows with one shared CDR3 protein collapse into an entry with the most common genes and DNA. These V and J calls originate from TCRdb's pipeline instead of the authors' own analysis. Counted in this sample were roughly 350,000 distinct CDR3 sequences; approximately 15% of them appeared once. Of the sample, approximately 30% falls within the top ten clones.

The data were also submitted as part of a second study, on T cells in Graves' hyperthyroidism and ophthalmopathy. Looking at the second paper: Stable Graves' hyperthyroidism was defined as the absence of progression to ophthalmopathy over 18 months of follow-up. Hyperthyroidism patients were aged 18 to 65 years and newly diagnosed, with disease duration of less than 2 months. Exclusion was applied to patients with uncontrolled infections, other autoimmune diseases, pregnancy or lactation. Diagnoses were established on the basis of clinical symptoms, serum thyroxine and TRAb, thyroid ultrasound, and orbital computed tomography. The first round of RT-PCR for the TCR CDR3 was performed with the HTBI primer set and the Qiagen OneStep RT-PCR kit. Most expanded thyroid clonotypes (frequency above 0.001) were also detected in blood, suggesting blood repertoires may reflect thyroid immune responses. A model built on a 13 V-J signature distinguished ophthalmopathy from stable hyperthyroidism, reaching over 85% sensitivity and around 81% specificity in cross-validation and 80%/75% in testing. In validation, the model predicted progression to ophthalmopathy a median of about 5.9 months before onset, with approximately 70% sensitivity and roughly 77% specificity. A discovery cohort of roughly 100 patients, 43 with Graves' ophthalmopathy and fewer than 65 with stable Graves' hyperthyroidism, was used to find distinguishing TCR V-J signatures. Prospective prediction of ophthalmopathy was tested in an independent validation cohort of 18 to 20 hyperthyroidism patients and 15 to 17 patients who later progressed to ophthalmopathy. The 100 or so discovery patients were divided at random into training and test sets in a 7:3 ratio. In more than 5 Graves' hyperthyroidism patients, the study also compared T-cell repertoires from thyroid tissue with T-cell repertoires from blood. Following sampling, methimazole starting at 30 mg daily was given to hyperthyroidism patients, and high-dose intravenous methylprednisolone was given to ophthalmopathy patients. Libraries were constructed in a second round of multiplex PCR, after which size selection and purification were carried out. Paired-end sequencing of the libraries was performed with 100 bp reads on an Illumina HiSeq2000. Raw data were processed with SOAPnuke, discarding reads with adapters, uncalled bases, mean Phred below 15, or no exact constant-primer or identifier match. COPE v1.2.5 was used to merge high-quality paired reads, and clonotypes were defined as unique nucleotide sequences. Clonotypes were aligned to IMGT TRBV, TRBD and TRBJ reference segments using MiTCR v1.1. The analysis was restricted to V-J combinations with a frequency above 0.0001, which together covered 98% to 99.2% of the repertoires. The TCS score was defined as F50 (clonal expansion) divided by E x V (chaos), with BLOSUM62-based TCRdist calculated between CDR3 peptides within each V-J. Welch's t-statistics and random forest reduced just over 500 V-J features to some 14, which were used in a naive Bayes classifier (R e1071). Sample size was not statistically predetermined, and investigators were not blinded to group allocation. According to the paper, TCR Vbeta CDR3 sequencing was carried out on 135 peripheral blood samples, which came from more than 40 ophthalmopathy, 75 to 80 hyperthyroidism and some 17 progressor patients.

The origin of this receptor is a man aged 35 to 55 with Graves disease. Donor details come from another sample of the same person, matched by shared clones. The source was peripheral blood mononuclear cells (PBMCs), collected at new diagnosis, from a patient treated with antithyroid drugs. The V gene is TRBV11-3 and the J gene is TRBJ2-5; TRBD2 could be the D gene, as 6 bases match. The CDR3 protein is CASSRRVGGRETQYF. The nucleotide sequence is TGTGCCAGCAGCCGACGAGTGGGGGGAAGGGAGACCCAGTACTTC.